The 11 T cell receptor beta chains below come from one sample, sequenced in a study of Ad26.COV2.S vaccination and SARS-CoV-2 variants. The treatment here: some 20 received Ad26.COV2.S at low or high dose, single or two shots; about 5 received placebo; per-sample allocation not given. Vaccine and placebo recipients were sampled on day 63 after the first injection. Clones were sequenced by immunoSEQ multiplex PCR, and TCRdb holds only the in-frame ones, with some missing. The table records 510,000 or so clones, 70% to 90% of them present only once. The sample was peripheral blood, taken in a trial of Ad26.COV2.S vaccine versus placebo. The receptors were gathered from a person between 18 and 59 years old who received the Ad26.COV2.S COVID-19 vaccine or a placebo.

A single count supports this clone. This rearrangement joins TRBV15 to TRBJ1-3; D gene uncertain. This CDR3 contains 15 residues. V dropped 0 bases and J dropped 2 bases, with 8 bases sitting between them. Germline V CDR1 and CDR2: LNHNV, YYDKDF (reference sequence). This chain's CDR3 is CATSRDMVPGNTIYF. The CDR3 DNA follows: TGTGCCACCAGCAGAGATATGGTCCCTGGAAACACCATATATTTT.

The rearrangement links TRBV7-9 to TRBJ2-2; TRBD1 is a possible D gene (6 bases). Germline lookup yields CDR1 SEHNR and CDR2 FQNEAQ (reference sequence). This CDR3 contains 16 residues. V was cut by 4 bases and J by 1 base, with 13 bases left in between. CDR3 amino acids: CASSWGSGQNTGELFF. CDR3 sequence (DNA): TGTGCCAGCAGCTGGGGGTCGGGACAGAACACCGGGGAGCTGTTTTTT.

The chain uses TRBV3-1 (or the pseudogene TRBV3-2) and TRBJ1-3; D is unresolved. The CDR3 runs to 13 residues. The V gene's germline CDR1 is LGHDT and CDR2 YNNKEL (reference sequence). The germline V and J ends were trimmed by 8 bases and 0 bases, with 8 bases remaining between them. The DNA for the CDR3 is TGTGCCAGCCGGCGGAGCTCTGGAAACACCATATATTTT. Its translation: CASRRSSGNTIYF.

The gene calls are TRBV12-3 or TRBV12-4 and TRBJ2-1, with D perhaps TRBD2 (5 bases). This CDR3 spans 12 amino acids. V lost 3 bases, J lost 11 bases, and 11 bases lay in between. The CDR3 DNA is TGTGCCAGCAGTTTGGAAGCGGAGAAGCAGTTCTTC. Translation: CASSLEAEKQFF.

V gene TRBV28 combines with J gene TRBJ1-1; D gene uncertain. The CDR3 loop spans 15 amino acids. V dropped 10 bases and J dropped 1 base, with 19 bases sitting between them. CDR1 is MDHEN, CDR2 SYDVKM, per germline. DNA for the CDR3: TGTGCCACCGTAGTGGACGGCCGTTGGAACACTGAAGCTTTCTTT. Protein sequence: CATVVDGRWNTEAFF.

The genes are TRBV7-8 and TRBJ2-1; maybe TRBD2 (6 bases). Trimming took off 5 bases at V and 13 bases at J, with 18 bases between the two ends. CDR1 is SGHVS, CDR2 FQNEAQ, per germline. The CDR3 covers 13 residues. The CDR3 here is CASSVTTSPPQFF. For the CDR3, the DNA is TGTGCCAGCAGCGTCACCACTAGCCCACCCCAGTTCTTC.

This clone was found once. The chain uses TRBV27 and TRBJ1-4; D perhaps matches TRBD1 (6 bases). There are 18 residues in the CDR3. Trimming took 1 base from V and 4 from J, leaving 19 bases between them. Germline V lookup: CDR1 MNHEY, CDR2 SMNVEV (reference sequence). The CDR3 coding sequence is TGTGCCAGCAGTTTATTAGGACAGCCCGGCCTAAATAATGAAAAACTGTTTTTT. This codes for CASSLLGQPGLNNEKLFF.

This CDR3 is CASSFLPDSGANVLTF. DNA for the CDR3: TGTGCCAGCAGCTTTCTTCCGGATTCTGGGGCCAACGTCCTGACTTTC. The chain couples TRBV5-4 to TRBJ2-6; D is undetermined. CDR1 is SGHNT, CDR2 YYREEE, per germline (reference sequence). CDR3 length: 16 residues. The germline V and J ends were trimmed by 2 bases and 1 base, with 10 bases remaining between them.

The rearrangement uses TRBV29-1 and TRBJ2-2; possibly TRBD1 for D (6 bases). The CDR3 loop spans 12 amino acids. The germline V and J ends were trimmed by 6 bases and 8 bases, with 13 bases remaining between them. Per germline, CDR1 SQVTM and CDR2 ANQGSEA. CDR3 DNA sequence: TGCAGCGTCGCGGCCGGGACAGGGGAGCTGTTTTTT. It specifies CSVAAGTGELFF.

V is TRBV2 and J is TRBJ1-5, with D hard to call. Germline V gene lookup returns CDR1 SNHLY and CDR2 FYNNEI. Deletions cut 7 bases from V and 3 bases from J, with 13 bases between. CDR3 length: 14 residues. CDR3 residues: CASTSWRDNQPQHF. DNA for the CDR3: TGTGCCAGCACCTCGTGGAGGGACAATCAGCCCCAGCATTTT.

The chain combines TRBV12-3 or TRBV12-4 with TRBJ2-7; D is tentatively TRBD1 or TRBD2 (6 bases each). This CDR3 is 13 amino acids long. Trimming took off 3 bases at V and 5 bases at J, with 11 bases between the two ends. DNA for the CDR3: TGTGCCAGCAGTTTTGGGGGGCGGGACGAGCAGTACTTC. Its translation is CASSFGGRDEQYF.